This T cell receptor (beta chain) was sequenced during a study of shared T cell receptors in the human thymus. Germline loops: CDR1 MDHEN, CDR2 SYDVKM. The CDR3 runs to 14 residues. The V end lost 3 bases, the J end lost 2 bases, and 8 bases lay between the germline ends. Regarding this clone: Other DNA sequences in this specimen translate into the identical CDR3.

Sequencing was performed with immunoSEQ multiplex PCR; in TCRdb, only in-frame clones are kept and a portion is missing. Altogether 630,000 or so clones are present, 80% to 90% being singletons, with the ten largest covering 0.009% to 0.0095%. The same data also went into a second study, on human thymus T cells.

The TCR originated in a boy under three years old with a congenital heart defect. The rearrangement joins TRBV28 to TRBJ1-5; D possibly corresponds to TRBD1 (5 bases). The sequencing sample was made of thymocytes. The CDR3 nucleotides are TGTGCCAGCAGTTTCGGGACTGGCAATCAGCCCCAGCATTTT. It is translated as CASSFGTGNQPQHF.